Listed here are 10 T cell receptor beta chains from one sample, sequenced in a study of beta chain features in type 1 diabetes (dated by TCRdb to the late 2010s). No cognate antigen is known for these TCRs. The paper's findings and limits, for the study overall: In all four CD4+ subsets, TCRB CDR3 length was moderately but significantly shorter in type 1 diabetes patients.

Receptor amplification or capture employed the immunoSEQ multiplex PCR assay. All of the isolated RNA was reverse transcribed with the High Capacity cDNA Reverse Transcription Kit, so expressed TCRB transcripts were sequenced. TCRdb holds this immuneACCESS table with in-frame rearrangements only. Some clones are missing; in checked studies, unresolved V genes explain under half, and the rest has no known cause. The table for this sample lists under 200,000 clones; 9% to 12% of them were counted only once. The leading ten clones occupy around 0.48% of the sample. Source material: central memory CD4+ T cells from blood. These receptor sequences come from a man aged 30 to 45 with type 1 diabetes.

This clone showed up just a few times. The chain combines TRBV6-5 with TRBJ2-2; D remains ambiguous. Trimming shortened V by 9 bases and J by 1 base, and 15 bases separated the two germline ends. Looked up from germline, CDR1 is MNHEY and CDR2 is SVGAGI. CDR3 length equals 15 residues. CDR3 DNA: TGTGCCAGTGCCCCACGCCAGGTGAACACCGGGGAGCTGTTTTTT. Protein product: CASAPRQVNTGELFF.

The CDR3 protein is CSVEDPGQASTF. The CDR3 coding sequence is TGCAGCGTTGAAGATCCGGGACAGGCCTCCACCTTC. The chain recombines TRBV29-1 with TRBJ1-2, with 8 bases that match TRBD1. The V and J ends lost 0 bases and 13 bases, in that order; junction bases with no gene match: 7. CDR3 length: 12 amino acids. CDR1 is SQVTM, CDR2 ANQGSEA, per germline.

This rearrangement joins TRBV27 to TRBJ2-1; tentatively, D is TRBD2 (6 bases). This CDR3 spans 16 amino acids. Trimming shortened V by 6 bases and J by 4 bases, and 19 bases separated the two germline ends. CDR1 and CDR2 from the germline V gene are MNHEY and SMNVEV (reference sequence). The CDR3 here is CASRWGVAELYNEQFF. The CDR3 nucleotides read TGTGCCAGCAGGTGGGGGGTAGCGGAGCTATACAATGAGCAGTTCTTC.

This clone has only a few counts. V gene TRBV19 combines with J gene TRBJ2-7; 9 bases are a match to TRBD1. CDR3 length: 13 amino acids. V gave up 6 bases and J gave up 4 bases; unmatched junction bases: 4. Per germline, CDR1 LNHDA and CDR2 SQIVND (reference sequence). The CDR3 coding sequence is TGTGCCAGTAGGGGACAGGGCGGATACGAGCAGTACTTC. Its translation: CASRGQGGYEQYF. The whole variable domain, remainder taken from reference TRBV19 and TRBJ2-7, is DGGITQSPKYLFRKEGQNVTLSCEQNLNHDAMYWYRQDPGQGLRLIYYSQIVNDFQKGDIAEGYSVSREKKESFPLTVTSAQKNPTAFYLCASRGQGGYEQYFGPGTRLTVT.

This clone was counted between two and nine times. The CDR3 reads CASSLRQGTSNQPQHF. CDR3 nucleotides: TGTGCCAGCAGTTTAAGGCAGGGGACGAGCAATCAGCCCCAGCATTTT. The chain employs TRBV27 and TRBJ1-5, with D tentatively TRBD1 (6 bases). Trimming removed 2 bases from V and 1 base from J, with 12 bases in between. CDR1 and CDR2 from the germline V gene are MNHEY and SMNVEV (reference sequence). The CDR3 loop spans 16 amino acids.

V and J are TRBV28 and TRBJ2-7; D might be TRBD1 (5 bases). Per germline, CDR1 MDHEN and CDR2 SYDVKM. This CDR3 has 14 amino acids. The ends were cut back, 3 bases at V and 0 bases at J, with 9 bases in the middle. DNA for the CDR3: TGTGCCAGCAGTTTCGCCAGGGACTCCTACGAGCAGTACTTC. Protein product: CASSFARDSYEQYF.

The rearrangement uses TRBV5-4 and TRBJ2-1; D unclear. The CDR3 spans 17 residues. Germline V lookup: CDR1 SGHNT, CDR2 YYREEE (reference sequence). With 4 bases removed from V and 2 bases from J, the gap between germline ends came to 19 bases. CDR3 protein: CASSGDGAEFPYNEQFF. CDR3 coding DNA: TGTGCCAGCAGCGGTGACGGAGCTGAGTTCCCCTACAATGAGCAGTTCTTC.

This chain uses TRBV30 with TRBJ1-3, with 11 bases aligning to TRBD1. Germline V gene lookup returns CDR1 GTSNPN and CDR2 SVGIG (reference sequence). The V and J ends lost 4 bases and 3 bases, in that order; junction bases with no gene match: 5. The CDR3 has 15 amino acids. The DNA for the CDR3 is TGTGCCTGGAACTCCGGGACAGGGGGTGGAAACACCATATATTTT. Translation gives CAWNSGTGGGNTIYF.

The gene calls are TRBV4-3 and TRBJ1-4; D is possibly TRBD1 (5 bases). Deletions cut 0 bases from V and 8 bases from J, with 16 bases between. Germline values: CDR1 LGHNA, CDR2 YSLEER. CDR3 size: 16 residues. CDR3 in DNA: TGCGCCAGCAGCCAAGATGGGGCAGGGAATAGCGAAAAACTGTTTTTT. Translation gives CASSQDGAGNSEKLFF.

J is TRBJ2-7 and V is TRBV28; no definite D call. Germline CDR1 reads MDHEN; CDR2 reads SYDVKM. This CDR3 spans 17 amino acids. The V end was cut by 3 bases, the J end by 2 bases, with 20 bases between. The CDR3, as DNA: TGTGCCAGCAGTTTTTTGGCACCCCCGACGGGTACCTACGAGCAGTACTTC. Translating it yields CASSFLAPPTGTYEQYF.